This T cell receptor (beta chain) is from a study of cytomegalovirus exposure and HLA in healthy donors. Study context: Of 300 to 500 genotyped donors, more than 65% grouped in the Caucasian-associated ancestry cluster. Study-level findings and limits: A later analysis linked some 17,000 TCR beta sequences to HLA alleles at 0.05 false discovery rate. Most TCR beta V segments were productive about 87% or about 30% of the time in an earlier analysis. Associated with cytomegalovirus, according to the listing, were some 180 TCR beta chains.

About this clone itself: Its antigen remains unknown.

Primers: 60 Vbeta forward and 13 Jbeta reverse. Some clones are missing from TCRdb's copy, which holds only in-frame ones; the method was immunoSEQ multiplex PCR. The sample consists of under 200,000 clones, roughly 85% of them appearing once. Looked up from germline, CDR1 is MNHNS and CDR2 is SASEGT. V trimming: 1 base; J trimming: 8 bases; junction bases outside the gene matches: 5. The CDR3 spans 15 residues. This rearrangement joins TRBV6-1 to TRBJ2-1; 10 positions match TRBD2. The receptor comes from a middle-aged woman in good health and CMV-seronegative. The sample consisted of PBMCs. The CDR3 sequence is CASSEGTSGVYEQFF. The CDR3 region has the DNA TGTGCCAGCAGTGAAGGGACTAGCGGCGTATATGAGCAGTTCTTC.